This T cell receptor (beta chain) was retrieved from a study of blood T cell repertoires in COVID-19. Study information: Donors in the United States, Italy and Spain gave samples during acute or convalescent COVID-19.

Germline assignment: CDR1 LGHNA and CDR2 YNFKEQ. J was trimmed by 4 bases and V by 1 base; bases with no gene match: 7. The CDR3 consists of 15 residues. Recruitment covered under 25 US areas and drew participants whose ages spanned roughly 18 to 100 years. Cohorts were determined from participant-reported clinical history. Original analysis: Estimated nucleated cell counts came from reference gene primer amplification. Repertoires were generated with immunoSEQ multiplex PCR, while TCRdb's copy carries only in-frame clones and drops some. V and J calls and clone size are given by that table; D and trimming were obtained from the DNA. The repertoire holds roughly 180,000 clones, with around 82% as singletons.

The rearrangement joins TRBV4-2 to TRBJ2-7, with 7 bases fitting TRBD2. Sequenced: PBMCs or T cells enriched from blood (not recorded which). The clonotype comes from a woman between 50 and 59 years old in a cohort exposed to, infected with or recovered from COVID-19 (not recorded which). The CDR3 loop is CASSQARGSGYEQYF. Written as DNA, the CDR3 is TGTGCCAGCAGCCAAGCCCGGGGTAGCGGGTACGAGCAGTACTTC.